The clone carrying this TCR beta chain was seen only once. Trimming cost V 6 bases and J 0 bases; bases outside gene matches: 8. The CDR3 has 15 residues. The entry originates in a study of blood T cells in healthy people across ages. A sample-barcoded 5' primer and a J-beta primer mix were used in a second PCR of roughly 7 to 11 cycles. TCRdb fed the 5' RACE reads into MiXCR, producing one record per CDR3 protein. The sample carries more than 650,000 distinct CDR3 sequences, about a fifth recorded once. Sequencing was done on a sample of blood. V and J are TRBV12-3 or TRBV12-4 and TRBJ2-7, with 7 nucleotides matching TRBD2. The TCR was taken from a man aged 65 to 79 in good health. The CDR3 bases are TGTGCCAGCAGGGAAGGGAGGGTCTCCTCCTACGAGCAGTACTTC. This gives the protein CASREGRVSSYEQYF.